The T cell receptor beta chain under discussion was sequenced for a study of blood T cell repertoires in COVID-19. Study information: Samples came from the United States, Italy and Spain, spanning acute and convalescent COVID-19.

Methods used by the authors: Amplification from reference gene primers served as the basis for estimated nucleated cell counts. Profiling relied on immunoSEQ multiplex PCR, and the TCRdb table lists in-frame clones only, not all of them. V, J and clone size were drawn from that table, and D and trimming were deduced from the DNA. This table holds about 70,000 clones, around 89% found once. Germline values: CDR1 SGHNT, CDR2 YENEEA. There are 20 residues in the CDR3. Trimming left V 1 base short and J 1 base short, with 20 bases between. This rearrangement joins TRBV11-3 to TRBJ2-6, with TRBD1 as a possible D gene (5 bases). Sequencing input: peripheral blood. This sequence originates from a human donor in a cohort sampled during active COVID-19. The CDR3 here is CASSLGTGRYLGSGANVLTF. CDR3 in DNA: TGTGCCAGCAGCTTAGGCACAGGCCGCTACTTAGGTTCTGGGGCCAACGTCCTGACTTTC.